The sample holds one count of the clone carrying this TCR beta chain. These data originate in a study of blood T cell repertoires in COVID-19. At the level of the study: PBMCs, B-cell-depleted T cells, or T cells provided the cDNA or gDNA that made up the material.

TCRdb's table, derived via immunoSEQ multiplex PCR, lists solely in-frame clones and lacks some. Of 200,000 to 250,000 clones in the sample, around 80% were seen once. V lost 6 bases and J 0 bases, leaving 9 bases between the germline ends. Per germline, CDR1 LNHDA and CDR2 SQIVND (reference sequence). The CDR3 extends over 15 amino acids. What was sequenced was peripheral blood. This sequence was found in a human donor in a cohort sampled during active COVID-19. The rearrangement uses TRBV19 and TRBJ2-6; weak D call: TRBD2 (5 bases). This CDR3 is CASSKGASGANVLTF. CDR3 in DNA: TGTGCCAGTAGCAAGGGAGCCTCTGGGGCCAACGTCCTGACTTTC.